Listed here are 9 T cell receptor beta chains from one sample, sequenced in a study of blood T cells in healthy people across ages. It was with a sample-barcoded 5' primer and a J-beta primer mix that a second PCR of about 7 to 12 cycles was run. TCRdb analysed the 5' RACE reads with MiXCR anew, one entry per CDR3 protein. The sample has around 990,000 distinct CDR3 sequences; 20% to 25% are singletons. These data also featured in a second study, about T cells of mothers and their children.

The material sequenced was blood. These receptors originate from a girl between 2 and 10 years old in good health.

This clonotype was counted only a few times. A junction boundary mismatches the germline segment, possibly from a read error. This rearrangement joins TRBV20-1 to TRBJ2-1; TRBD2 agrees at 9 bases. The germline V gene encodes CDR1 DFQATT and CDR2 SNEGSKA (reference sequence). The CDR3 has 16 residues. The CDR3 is CSPRGSGGRVRNGQFF. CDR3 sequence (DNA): TGCAGCCCTAGGGGTAGCGGGGGACGAGTTCGCAATGGGCAGTTCTTC.

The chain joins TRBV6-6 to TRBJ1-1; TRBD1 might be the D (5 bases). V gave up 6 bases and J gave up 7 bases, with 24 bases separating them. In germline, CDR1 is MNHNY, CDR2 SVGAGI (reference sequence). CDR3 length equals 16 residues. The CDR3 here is CASRLTGSFRNDEAFF. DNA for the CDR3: TGTGCCAGCAGACTTACAGGTTCCTTTCGGAATGATGAAGCTTTCTTT.

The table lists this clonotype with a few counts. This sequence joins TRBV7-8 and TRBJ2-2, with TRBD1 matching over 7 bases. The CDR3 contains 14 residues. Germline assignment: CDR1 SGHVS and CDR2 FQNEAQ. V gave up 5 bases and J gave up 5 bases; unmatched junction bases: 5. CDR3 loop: CASSAIQGTGELFF. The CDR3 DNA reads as TGTGCCAGCAGCGCGATACAGGGGACCGGGGAGCTGTTTTTT.

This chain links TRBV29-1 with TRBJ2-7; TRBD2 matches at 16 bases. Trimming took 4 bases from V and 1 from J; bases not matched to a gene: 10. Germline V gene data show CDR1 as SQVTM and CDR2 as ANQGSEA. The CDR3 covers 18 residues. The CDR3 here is CSVVGPGLAGGRSYEQYF. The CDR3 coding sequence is TGCAGCGTTGTAGGGCCGGGACTAGCGGGAGGGCGGTCCTACGAGCAGTACTTC.

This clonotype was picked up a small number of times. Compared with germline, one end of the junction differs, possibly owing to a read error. The CDR3 DNA reads TGTGCTAGCAGCTTTGATCAAGGGACCGCGAACACCGGGGAGCTGTTTTTT. This translates into CASSFDQGTANTGELFF. This chain connects TRBV7-7 to TRBJ2-2; D tentatively reads TRBD1 or TRBD2 (5 bases each). The CDR3 has 17 amino acids. From germline, CDR1 is SSHAT and CDR2 FNYEAQ (reference sequence). Filled out from reference TRBV7-7 and TRBJ2-2, the complete variable domain reads GAGVSQSPRYKVTKRGQDVTLRCDPISSHATLYWYQQALGQGPEFLTYFNYEAQPDKSGLPSDRFSAERPEGSISTLTIQRTEQRDSAMYRCASSFDQGTANTGELFFGEGSRLTVL.

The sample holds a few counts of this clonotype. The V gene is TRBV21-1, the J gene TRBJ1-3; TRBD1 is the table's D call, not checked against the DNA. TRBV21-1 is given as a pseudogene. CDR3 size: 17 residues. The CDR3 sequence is CASSSRGGQRSGNTIYF. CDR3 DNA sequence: TGTGCCAGCAGCTCCCGGGGGGGCCAGCGCTCCGGAAACACCATATATTTT.

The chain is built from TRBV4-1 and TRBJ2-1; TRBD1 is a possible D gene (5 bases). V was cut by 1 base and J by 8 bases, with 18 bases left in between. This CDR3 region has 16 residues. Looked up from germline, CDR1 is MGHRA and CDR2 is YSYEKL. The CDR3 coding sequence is TGCGCCAGCAGCCAAGGTAGGGGTCCCCCGGTAGATGAGCAGTTCTTC. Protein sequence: CASSQGRGPPVDEQFF.

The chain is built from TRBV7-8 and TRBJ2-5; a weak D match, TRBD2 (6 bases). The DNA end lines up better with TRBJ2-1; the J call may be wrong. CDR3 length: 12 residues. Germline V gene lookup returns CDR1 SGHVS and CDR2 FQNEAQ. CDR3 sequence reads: CASSLGDSEQFF. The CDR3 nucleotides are TGTGCCAGCAGCTTAGGGGACTCTGAGCAGTTCTTC.

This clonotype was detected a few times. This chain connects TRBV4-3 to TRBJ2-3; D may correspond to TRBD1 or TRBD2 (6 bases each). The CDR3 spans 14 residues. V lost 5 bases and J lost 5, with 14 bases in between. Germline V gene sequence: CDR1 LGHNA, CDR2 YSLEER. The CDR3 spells CASSKGGRGDTQYF. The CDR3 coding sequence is TGCGCCAGCAGCAAGGGGGGCCGGGGAGATACGCAGTATTTT.